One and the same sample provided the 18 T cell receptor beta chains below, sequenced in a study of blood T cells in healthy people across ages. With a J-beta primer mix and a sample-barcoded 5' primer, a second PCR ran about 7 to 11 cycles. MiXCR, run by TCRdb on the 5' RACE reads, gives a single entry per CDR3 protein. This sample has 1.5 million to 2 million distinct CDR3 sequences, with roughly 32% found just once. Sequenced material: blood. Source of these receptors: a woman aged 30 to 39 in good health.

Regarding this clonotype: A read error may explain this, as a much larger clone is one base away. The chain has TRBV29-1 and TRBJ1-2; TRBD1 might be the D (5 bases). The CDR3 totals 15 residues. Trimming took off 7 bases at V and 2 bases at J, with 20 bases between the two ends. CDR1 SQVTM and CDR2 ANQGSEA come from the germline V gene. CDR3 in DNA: TGCAGCGGGTTGGGTTCAGGCAGGGAGAACTATGGCTACACCTTC. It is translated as CSGLGSGRENYGYTF.

This CDR3 reads CASRTDRADGGTEAFF. In DNA, the CDR3 is TGTGCCAGCAGGACCGACAGGGCGGATGGGGGCACTGAAGCTTTCTTT. This chain joins TRBV6-1 and TRBJ1-1; 7 bases are shared with TRBD1. CDR1 is MNHNS, CDR2 SASEGT, per germline. V shed 6 bases, J shed 4 bases, and the junction held 14 bases outside the gene matches. The CDR3 is 16 amino acids.

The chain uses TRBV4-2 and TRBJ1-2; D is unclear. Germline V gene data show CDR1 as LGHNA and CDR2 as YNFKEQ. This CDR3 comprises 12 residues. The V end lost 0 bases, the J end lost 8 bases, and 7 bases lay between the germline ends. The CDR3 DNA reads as TGTGCCAGCAGCCAAGAAGGCAGGGGCTACACCTTC. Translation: CASSQEGRGYTF.

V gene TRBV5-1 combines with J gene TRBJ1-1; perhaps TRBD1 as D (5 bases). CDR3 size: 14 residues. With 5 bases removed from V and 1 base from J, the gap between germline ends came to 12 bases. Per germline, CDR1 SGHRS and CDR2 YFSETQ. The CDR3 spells CASRQAIENTEAFF. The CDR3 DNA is TGCGCCAGCAGACAGGCAATCGAGAACACTGAAGCTTTCTTT.

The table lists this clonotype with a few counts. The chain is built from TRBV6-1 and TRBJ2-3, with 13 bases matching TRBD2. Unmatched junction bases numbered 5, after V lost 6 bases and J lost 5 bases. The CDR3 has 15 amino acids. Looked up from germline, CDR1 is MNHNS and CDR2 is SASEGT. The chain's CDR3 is CASRSTSGGLDTQYF. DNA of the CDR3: TGTGCCAGCAGGTCGACTAGCGGGGGGTTAGATACGCAGTATTTT.

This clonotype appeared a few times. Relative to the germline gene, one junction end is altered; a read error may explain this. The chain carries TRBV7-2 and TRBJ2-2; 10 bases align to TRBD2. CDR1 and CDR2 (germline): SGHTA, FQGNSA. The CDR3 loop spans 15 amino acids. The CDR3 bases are TGTGCCGGGGCAATAGCGGGGGGTGTCACCGGGGAGCCGTTTTTT. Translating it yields CAGAIAGGVTGEPFF.

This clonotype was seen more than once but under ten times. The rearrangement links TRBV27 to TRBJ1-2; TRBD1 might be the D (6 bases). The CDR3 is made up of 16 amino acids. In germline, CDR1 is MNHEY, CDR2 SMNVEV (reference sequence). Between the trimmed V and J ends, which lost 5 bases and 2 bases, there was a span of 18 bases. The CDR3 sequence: CASSTTGTTENYGYTF. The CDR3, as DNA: TGTGCCAGCAGTACTACGGGGACAACCGAAAACTATGGCTACACCTTC.

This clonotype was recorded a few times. As DNA, the CDR3 is TGTGCCAGCAGACAAAGCCAGAATTCACCCCTCCACTTT. Translated: CASRQSQNSPLHF. The chain employs TRBV6-1 and TRBJ1-6; D is undetermined. Germline CDR1 and CDR2: MNHNS and SASEGT. The CDR3 consists of 13 residues. Trimming shortened V by 6 bases and J by 7 bases, and 10 bases separated the two germline ends.

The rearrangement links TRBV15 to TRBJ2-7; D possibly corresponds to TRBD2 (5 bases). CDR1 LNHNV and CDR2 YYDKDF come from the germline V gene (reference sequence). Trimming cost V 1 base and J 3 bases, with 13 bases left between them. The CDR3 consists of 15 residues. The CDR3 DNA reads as TGTGCCACCAGCAGAGTCCTTGGGAGTGGCTACGAGCAGTACTTC. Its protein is CATSRVLGSGYEQYF.

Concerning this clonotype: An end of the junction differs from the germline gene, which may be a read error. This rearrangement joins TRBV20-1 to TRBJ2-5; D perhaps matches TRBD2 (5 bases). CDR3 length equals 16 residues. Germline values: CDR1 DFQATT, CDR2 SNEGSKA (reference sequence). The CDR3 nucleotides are TGCAGTACTAGAGAGCCCAGTGGGGTGGGTGGAGAGACCCAGTACTTC. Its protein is CSTREPSGVGGETQYF.

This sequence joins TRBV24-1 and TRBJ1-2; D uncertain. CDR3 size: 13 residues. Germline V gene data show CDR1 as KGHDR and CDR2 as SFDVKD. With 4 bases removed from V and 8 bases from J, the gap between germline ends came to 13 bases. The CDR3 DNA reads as TGTGCCACCAGTGACTCAGGCCGGGGAGGCTACACCTTC. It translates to CATSDSGRGGYTF.

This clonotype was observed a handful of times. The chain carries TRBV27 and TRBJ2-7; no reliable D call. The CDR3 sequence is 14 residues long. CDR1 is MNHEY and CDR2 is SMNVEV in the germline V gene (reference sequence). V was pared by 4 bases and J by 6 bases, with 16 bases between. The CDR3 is CASSSLASAIEQYF. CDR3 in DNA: TGTGCCAGCAGTTCCCTTGCTTCTGCGATCGAGCAGTACTTC.

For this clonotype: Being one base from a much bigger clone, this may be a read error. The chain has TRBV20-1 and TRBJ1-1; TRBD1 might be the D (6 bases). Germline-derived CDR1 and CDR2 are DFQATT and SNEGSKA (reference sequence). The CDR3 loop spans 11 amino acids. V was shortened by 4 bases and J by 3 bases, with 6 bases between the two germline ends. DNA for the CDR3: TGCAGTGCTAACAGGGACACTGAAGCTTTCTTT. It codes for CSANRDTEAFF.

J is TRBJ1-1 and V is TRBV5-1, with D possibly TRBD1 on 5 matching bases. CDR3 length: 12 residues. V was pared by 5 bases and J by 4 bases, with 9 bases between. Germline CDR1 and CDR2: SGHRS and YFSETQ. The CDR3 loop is CASRAGGTEAFF. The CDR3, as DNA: TGCGCCAGCAGGGCTGGGGGCACTGAAGCTTTCTTT.

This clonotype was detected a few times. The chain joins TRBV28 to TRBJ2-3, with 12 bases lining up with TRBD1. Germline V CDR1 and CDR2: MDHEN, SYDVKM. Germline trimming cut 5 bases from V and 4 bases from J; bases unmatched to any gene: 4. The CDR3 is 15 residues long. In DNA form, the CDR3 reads TGTGCCAGCAGTATGGGACAGGGGGCATCAGATACGCAGTATTTT. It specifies CASSMGQGASDTQYF.

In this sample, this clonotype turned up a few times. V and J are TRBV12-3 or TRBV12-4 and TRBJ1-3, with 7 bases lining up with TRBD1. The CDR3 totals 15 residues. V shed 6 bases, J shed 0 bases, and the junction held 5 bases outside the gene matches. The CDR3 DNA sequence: TGTGCCAGCAGACAGGGGAGCCACTCTGGAAACACCATATATTTT. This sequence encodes CASRQGSHSGNTIYF.

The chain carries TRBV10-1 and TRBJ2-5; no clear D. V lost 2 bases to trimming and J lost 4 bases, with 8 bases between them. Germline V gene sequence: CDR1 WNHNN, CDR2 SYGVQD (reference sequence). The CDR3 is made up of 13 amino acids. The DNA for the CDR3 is TGCGCCAGCAGTGAGCAAGAGTCAGAGACCCAGTACTTC. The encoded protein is CASSEQESETQYF.

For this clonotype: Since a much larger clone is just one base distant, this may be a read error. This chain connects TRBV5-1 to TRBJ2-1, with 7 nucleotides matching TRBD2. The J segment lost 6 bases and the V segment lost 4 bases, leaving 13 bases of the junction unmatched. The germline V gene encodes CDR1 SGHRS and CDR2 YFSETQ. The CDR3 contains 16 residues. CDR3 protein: CASSNTGGGAGNEQFF. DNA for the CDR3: TGCGCCAGCAGCAACACGGGGGGAGGGGCGGGCAATGAGCAGTTCTTC. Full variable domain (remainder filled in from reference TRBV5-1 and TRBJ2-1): KAGVTQTPRYLIKTRGQQVTLSCSPISGHRSVSWYQQTPGQGLQFLFEYFSETQRNKGNFPGRFSGRQFSNSRSEMNVSTLELGDSALYLCASSNTGGGAGNEQFFGPGTRLTVL.